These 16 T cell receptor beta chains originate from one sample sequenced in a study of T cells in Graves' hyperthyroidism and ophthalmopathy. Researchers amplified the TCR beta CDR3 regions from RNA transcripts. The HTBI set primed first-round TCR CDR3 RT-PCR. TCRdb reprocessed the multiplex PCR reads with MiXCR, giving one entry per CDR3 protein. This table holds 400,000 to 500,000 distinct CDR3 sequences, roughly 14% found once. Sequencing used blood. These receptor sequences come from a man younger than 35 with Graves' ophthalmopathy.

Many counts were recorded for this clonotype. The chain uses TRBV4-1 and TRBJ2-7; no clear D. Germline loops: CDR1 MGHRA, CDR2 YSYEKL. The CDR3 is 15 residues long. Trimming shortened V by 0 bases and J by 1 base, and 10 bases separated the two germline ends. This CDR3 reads CASSQEGRTSYEQYF. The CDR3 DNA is TGCGCCAGCAGCCAAGAGGGCAGAACATCCTACGAGCAGTACTTC.

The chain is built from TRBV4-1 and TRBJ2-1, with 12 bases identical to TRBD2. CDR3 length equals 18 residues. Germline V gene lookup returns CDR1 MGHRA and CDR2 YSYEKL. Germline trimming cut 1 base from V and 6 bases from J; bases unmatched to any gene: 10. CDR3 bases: TGCGCCAGCAGCCAAGCCGGTACGACTAGCGGGAGACTCAATGAGCAGTTCTTC. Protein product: CASSQAGTTSGRLNEQFF.

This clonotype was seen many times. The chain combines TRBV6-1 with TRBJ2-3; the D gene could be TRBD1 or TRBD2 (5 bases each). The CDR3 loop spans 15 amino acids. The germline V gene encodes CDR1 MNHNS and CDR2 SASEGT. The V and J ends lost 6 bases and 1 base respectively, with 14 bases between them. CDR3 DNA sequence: TGTGCCAGCAGAGACCGGGACCTACGCACAGATACGCAGTATTTT. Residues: CASRDRDLRTDTQYF.

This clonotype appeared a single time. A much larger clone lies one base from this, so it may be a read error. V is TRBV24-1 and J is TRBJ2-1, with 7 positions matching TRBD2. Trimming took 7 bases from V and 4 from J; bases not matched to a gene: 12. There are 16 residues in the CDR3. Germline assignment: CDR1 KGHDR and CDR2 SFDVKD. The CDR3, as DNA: TGTGCCACCAGCGGGGGGACTAACGGAAGGTACAATGAGCAGTTCTTC. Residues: CATSGGTNGRYNEQFF.

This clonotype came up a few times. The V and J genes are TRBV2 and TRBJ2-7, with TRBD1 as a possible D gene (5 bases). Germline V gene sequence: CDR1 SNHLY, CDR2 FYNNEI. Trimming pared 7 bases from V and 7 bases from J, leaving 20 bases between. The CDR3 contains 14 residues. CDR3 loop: CASKWAGSSGEQYF. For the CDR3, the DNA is TGTGCCAGCAAATGGGCAGGGTCGAGTGGAGAGCAGTACTTC.

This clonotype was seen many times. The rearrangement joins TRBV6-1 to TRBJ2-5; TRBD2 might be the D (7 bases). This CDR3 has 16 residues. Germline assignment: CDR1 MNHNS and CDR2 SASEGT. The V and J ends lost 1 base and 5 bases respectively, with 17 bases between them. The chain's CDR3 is CASSEGSGEGVETQYF. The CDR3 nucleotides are TGTGCCAGCAGTGAAGGTTCAGGGGAGGGGGTGGAGACCCAGTACTTC.

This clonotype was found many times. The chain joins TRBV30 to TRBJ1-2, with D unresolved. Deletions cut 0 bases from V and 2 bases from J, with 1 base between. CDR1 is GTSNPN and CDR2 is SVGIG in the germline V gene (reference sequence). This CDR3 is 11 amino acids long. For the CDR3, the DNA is TGTGCCTGGAGTGTAAACTATGGCTACACCTTC. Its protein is CAWSVNYGYTF.

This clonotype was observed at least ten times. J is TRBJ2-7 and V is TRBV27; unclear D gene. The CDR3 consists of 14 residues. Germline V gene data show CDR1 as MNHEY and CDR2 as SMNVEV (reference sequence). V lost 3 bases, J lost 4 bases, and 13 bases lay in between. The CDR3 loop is CASSFQASNYEQYF. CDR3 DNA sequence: TGTGCCAGCAGTTTCCAGGCCTCGAATTACGAGCAGTACTTC.

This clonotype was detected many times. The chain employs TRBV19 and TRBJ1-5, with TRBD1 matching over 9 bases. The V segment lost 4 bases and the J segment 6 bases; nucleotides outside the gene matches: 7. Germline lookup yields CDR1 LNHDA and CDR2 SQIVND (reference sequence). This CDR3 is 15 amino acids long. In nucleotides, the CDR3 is TGTGCCAGTAGTACGACAGGGGGGGTAGGTCAGCCCCAGCATTTT. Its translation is CASSTTGGVGQPQHF.

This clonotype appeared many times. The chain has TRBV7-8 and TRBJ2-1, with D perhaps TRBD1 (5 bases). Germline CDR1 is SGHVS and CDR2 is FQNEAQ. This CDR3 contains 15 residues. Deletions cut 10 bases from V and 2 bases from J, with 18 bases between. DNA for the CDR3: TGTGCCACCCTCTGGGGCTCTGAAACCTACAATGAGCAGTTCTTC. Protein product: CATLWGSETYNEQFF. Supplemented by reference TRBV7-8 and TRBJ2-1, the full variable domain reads GAGVSQSPRYKVAKRGQDVALRCDPISGHVSLFWYQQALGQGPEFLTYFQNEAQLDKSGLPSDRFFAERPEGSVSTLKIQRTQQEDSAVYLCATLWGSETYNEQFFGPGTRLTVL.

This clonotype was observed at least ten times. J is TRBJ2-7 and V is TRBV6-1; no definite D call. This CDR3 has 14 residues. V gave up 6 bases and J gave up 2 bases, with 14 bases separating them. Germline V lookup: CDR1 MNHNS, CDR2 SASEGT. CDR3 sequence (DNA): TGTGCCAGCAGAGGAGCCCCACGGACCTACGAGCAGTACTTC. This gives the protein CASRGAPRTYEQYF.

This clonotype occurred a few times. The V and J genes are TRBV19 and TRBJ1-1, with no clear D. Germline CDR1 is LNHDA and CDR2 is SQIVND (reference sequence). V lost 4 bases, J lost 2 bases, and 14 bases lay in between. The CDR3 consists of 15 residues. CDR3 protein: CASSTGSPPNTEAFF. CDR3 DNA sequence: TGTGCCAGTAGTACCGGCTCCCCTCCAAACACTGAAGCTTTCTTT. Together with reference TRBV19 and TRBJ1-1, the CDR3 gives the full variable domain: DGGITQSPKYLFRKEGQNVTLSCEQNLNHDAMYWYRQDPGQGLRLIYYSQIVNDFQKGDIAEGYSVSREKKESFPLTVTSAQKNPTAFYLCASSTGSPPNTEAFFGQGTRLTVV.

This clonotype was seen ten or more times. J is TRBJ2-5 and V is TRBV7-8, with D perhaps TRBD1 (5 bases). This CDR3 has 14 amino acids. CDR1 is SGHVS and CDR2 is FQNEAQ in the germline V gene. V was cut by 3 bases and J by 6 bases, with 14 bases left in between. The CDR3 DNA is TGTGCCAGCAGCTTGATGGAAGGGGCGAAGACCCAGTACTTC. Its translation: CASSLMEGAKTQYF.

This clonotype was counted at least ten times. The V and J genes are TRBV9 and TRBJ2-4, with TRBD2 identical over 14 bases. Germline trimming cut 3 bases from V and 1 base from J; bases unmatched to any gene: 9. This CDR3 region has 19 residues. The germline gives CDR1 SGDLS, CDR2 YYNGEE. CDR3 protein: CASSGEGLAGVDAKNIQYF. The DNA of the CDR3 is TGTGCCAGCAGCGGAGAGGGACTAGCGGGAGTCGATGCCAAAAACATTCAGTACTTC.

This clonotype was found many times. The CDR3 nucleotides read TGTGCCAGCATACGGAAGGGGACAGATACGCAGTATTTT. Amino acid sequence: CASIRKGTDTQYF. This rearrangement joins TRBV12-3 or TRBV12-4 to TRBJ2-3; tentative D call: TRBD1 (5 bases). The CDR3 spans 13 residues. V was clipped by 7 bases and J by 3 bases, with 11 bases between them.

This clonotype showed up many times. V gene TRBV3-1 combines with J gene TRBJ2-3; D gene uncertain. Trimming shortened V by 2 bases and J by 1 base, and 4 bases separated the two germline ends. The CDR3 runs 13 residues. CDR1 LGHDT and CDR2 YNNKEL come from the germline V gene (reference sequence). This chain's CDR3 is CASSQLRTDTQYF. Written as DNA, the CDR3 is TGTGCCAGCAGCCAACTCCGCACAGATACGCAGTATTTT.